This passage covers 20 T cell receptor beta chains from one sample sequenced in a study of T-cell memory formation after mild COVID-19. TCRdb reprocessed the 5' RACE reads with MiXCR, giving one entry per CDR3 protein. Of about 430,000 distinct CDR3 sequences in the sample, over 15% are singletons; the top ten hold roughly 21%. The material sequenced was PBMCs or a T cell subset sorted from them (not recorded which). The receptor source for this set is a man aged 18 to 30 who had mild COVID-19 (a few samples of this study predate the infection). Cell type and time point are not known.

There are a few counts of this clonotype. The chain combines TRBV7-9 with TRBJ2-3; 14 bases line up with TRBD2. CDR3 length equals 16 residues. CDR1 SEHNR and CDR2 FQNEAQ come from the germline V gene (reference sequence). After removal of 5 bases from V and 6 bases from J, the junction contained 7 bases not matched to a gene. The CDR3 reads CASSPRLAGGQDTQYF. The CDR3 region has the DNA TGTGCCAGCAGCCCCAGACTAGCGGGGGGGCAGGATACGCAGTATTTT.

This clonotype has a handful of counts. The J gene is TRBJ2-7, the V gene TRBV20-1, with D possibly TRBD2 on 6 matching bases. The CDR3 covers 16 residues. Trimming took off 0 bases at V and 1 base at J, with 16 bases between the two ends. Germline V gene sequence: CDR1 DFQATT, CDR2 SNEGSKA (reference sequence). CDR3 amino acids: CSARDRWRGRSYEQYF. In nucleotides, the CDR3 is TGCAGTGCTAGAGATCGATGGAGGGGCCGATCCTACGAGCAGTACTTC.

In regard to this clonotype: Germline and junction disagree at one end, which may indicate a read error. The chain combines TRBV7-7 with TRBJ2-1, with 9 bases lining up with TRBD2. From germline, CDR1 is SSHAT and CDR2 FNYEAQ (reference sequence). CDR3 size: 16 residues. CDR3 region: CASSLTGAGGYNEQFF. DNA for the CDR3: TGTGCTAGCAGCTTAACCGGAGCGGGGGGTTACAATGAGCAGTTCTTC.

The J gene is TRBJ2-3, the V gene TRBV2, with TRBD1 identical over 9 bases. CDR1 is SNHLY and CDR2 is FYNNEI in the germline V gene. The CDR3 is made up of 15 amino acids. With 7 bases clipped from V and 3 bases from J, the junction kept 8 bases outside the gene matches. CDR3 DNA sequence: TGTGCCAGCACCCTCGGGACAGGGCTTACAGATACGCAGTATTTT. The encoded protein is CASTLGTGLTDTQYF.

The chain couples TRBV11-1 to TRBJ2-3; D is unclear. This CDR3 contains 13 residues. V lost 5 bases and J 0 bases, leaving 6 bases between the germline ends. The germline V gene has CDR1 SGHAT and CDR2 FQDESV (reference sequence). The CDR3 reads CASSRYSTDTQYF. CDR3 DNA sequence: TGTGCCAGCAGCAGATACAGCACAGATACGCAGTATTTT.

The J gene is TRBJ1-4, the V gene TRBV4-1, with D unclear. V lost 0 bases and J lost 14, with 7 bases in between. Germline V lookup: CDR1 MGHRA, CDR2 YSYEKL. The CDR3 runs to 11 residues. The CDR3 DNA reads as TGCGCCAGCAGCCAAGATTGGGTGCTGTTTTTT. Translation: CASSQDWVLFF.

In this sample, this clonotype turned up a few times. The rearrangement joins TRBV18 to TRBJ1-4; D gene ambiguous. V gave up 1 base and J gave up 2 bases, with 8 bases separating them. CDR1 is KGHSH, CDR2 LQKENI, per germline. This CDR3 is built from 15 residues. DNA for the CDR3: TGTGCCAGCTCACCACGGTTCCAGACTAATGAAAAACTGTTTTTT. Its translation is CASSPRFQTNEKLFF. Filled out from reference TRBV18 and TRBJ1-4, the complete variable domain reads NAGVMQNPRHLVRRRGQEARLRCSPMKGHSHVYWYRQLPEEGLKFMVYLQKENIIDESGMPKERFSAEFPKEGPSILRIQQVVRGDSAAYFCASSPRFQTNEKLFFGSGTQLSVL.

In this sample, this clonotype turned up a few times. V is TRBV6-6 and J is TRBJ2-2, with 9 bases fitting TRBD2. Germline CDR1 reads MNHNY; CDR2 reads SVGAGI (reference sequence). The CDR3 consists of 16 residues. J lost 4 bases, V lost 7 bases, and 10 bases had no gene match. Here the CDR3 reads CASNPSRGGGTGELFF. DNA of the CDR3: TGTGCCAGCAACCCATCGCGGGGGGGCGGCACCGGGGAGCTGTTTTTT.

This chain connects TRBV6-5 to TRBJ1-1; D remains unclear. CDR3 length equals 15 residues. Germline CDR1 reads MNHEY; CDR2 reads SVGAGI. Trimming removed 0 bases at V and 1 base at J, with 9 bases between. CDR3 sequence: CASSYSTTANTEAFF. Here the CDR3 DNA reads TGTGCCAGCAGTTACTCTACCACAGCGAACACTGAAGCTTTCTTT.

This rearrangement joins TRBV29-1 to TRBJ2-1; the D is unclear. This CDR3 comprises 11 residues. The ends were cut back, 7 bases at V and 3 bases at J, with 7 bases in the middle. Germline V gene data show CDR1 as SQVTM and CDR2 as ANQGSEA. CDR3 region: CSAGGYNEQFF. The DNA for the CDR3 is TGCAGCGCTGGTGGCTACAATGAGCAGTTCTTC.

The chain is built from TRBV12-3 or TRBV12-4 and TRBJ1-2, with D perhaps TRBD1 (6 bases). V was cut by 5 bases and J by 8 bases, with 21 bases left in between. The CDR3 is made up of 15 amino acids. CDR3: CASSPMRGSGDGYTF. The CDR3 region has the DNA TGTGCCAGCAGTCCCATGAGGGGGTCAGGGGACGGCTACACCTTC.

The V and J genes are TRBV4-1 and TRBJ1-2; D is unresolved. Germline V gene sequence: CDR1 MGHRA, CDR2 YSYEKL. The CDR3 contains 16 residues. V gave up 0 bases and J gave up 2 bases, with 13 bases separating them. The CDR3 is CASSQDRGPANYGYTF. The CDR3 DNA follows: TGCGCCAGCAGCCAAGACCGGGGTCCGGCCAACTATGGCTACACCTTC.

This clonotype was found a few times. V usage is TRBV12-3 or TRBV12-4 and J usage is TRBJ2-3; 8 positions match TRBD2. J was trimmed by 0 bases and V by 1 base; bases with no gene match: 3. The CDR3 consists of 16 residues. The DNA of the CDR3 is TGTGCCAGCAGTTTAGACCAGCGGGGGAGCACAGATACGCAGTATTTT. Protein sequence: CASSLDQRGSTDTQYF.

This clonotype came up a few times. V usage is TRBV5-5 and J usage is TRBJ2-1; D may be TRBD2 (5 bases). The CDR3 is 14 residues long. V was shortened by 4 bases and J by 5 bases, with 13 bases between the two germline ends. Germline CDR1 and CDR2: SGHKS and YYEKEE (reference sequence). This chain's CDR3 is CASSRAPADNEQFF. CDR3 DNA sequence: TGTGCCAGCAGCAGGGCCCCAGCGGACAATGAGCAGTTCTTC.

This clonotype has only a few counts. The chain joins TRBV29-1 to TRBJ1-1; D is unresolved. With 7 bases removed from V and 0 bases from J, the gap between germline ends came to 9 bases. Germline values: CDR1 SQVTM, CDR2 ANQGSEA. There are 12 residues in the CDR3. CDR3 nucleotide sequence: TGCAGCGGGCTCGATATGAACACTGAAGCTTTCTTT. Protein: CSGLDMNTEAFF.

V and J are TRBV6-6 and TRBJ2-7; weak D call: TRBD1 (6 bases). This CDR3 is 13 amino acids long. Germline lookup yields CDR1 MNHNY and CDR2 SVGAGI (reference sequence). V was cut by 6 bases and J by 3 bases, with 12 bases left in between. The CDR3 is CASSIGQNYEQYF. CDR3 DNA sequence: TGTGCCAGCAGCATTGGACAGAACTACGAGCAGTACTTC.

This clonotype turned up a few times. This chain connects TRBV20-1 to TRBJ1-1; no reliable D call. Trimming took off 6 bases at V and 0 bases at J, with 14 bases between the two ends. The CDR3 totals 14 residues. The germline gives CDR1 DFQATT, CDR2 SNEGSKA (reference sequence). The CDR3 reads CSAAQGRMNTEAFF. The CDR3 DNA reads as TGCAGTGCCGCACAAGGACGCATGAACACTGAAGCTTTCTTT.

The chain recombines TRBV6-5 with TRBJ1-1; maybe TRBD1 (6 bases). Germline V lookup: CDR1 MNHEY, CDR2 SVGAGI. The CDR3 consists of 14 residues. V lost 4 bases and J 4 bases, leaving 13 bases between the germline ends. CDR3 sequence reads: CASSSWGGATEAFF. CDR3 DNA sequence: TGTGCCAGCAGTTCCTGGGGGGGGGCCACTGAAGCTTTCTTT.

The sample holds many counts of this clonotype. The chain joins TRBV5-1 to TRBJ2-3; D is ambiguous. This CDR3 has 16 residues. Per germline, CDR1 SGHRS and CDR2 YFSETQ. Trimming cost V 1 base and J 0 bases, with 12 bases left between them. The CDR3 reads CASSLNGQASTDTQYF. CDR3 sequence (DNA): TGCGCCAGCAGCTTGAATGGGCAAGCTAGCACAGATACGCAGTATTTT.

This clonotype occurred a few times. The chain employs TRBV12-3 or TRBV12-4 and TRBJ2-5, with D maybe TRBD1 (5 bases). Between the trimmed V and J ends, which lost 6 bases and 6 bases, there was a span of 14 bases. The CDR3 extends over 13 amino acids. The CDR3 loop is CASRPQGLKTQYF. For the CDR3, the DNA is TGTGCCAGCAGGCCCCAGGGTTTAAAGACCCAGTACTTC.